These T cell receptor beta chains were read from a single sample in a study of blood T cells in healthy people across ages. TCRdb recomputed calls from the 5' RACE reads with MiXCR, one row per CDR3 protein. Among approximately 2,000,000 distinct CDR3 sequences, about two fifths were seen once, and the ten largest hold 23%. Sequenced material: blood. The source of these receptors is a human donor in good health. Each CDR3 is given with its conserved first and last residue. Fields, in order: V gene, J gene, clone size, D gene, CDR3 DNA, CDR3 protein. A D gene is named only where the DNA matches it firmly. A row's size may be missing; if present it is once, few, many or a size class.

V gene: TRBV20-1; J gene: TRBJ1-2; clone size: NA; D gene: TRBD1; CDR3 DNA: TGCAGTGCTAGAGAAACCACCGAGGGGGCGCGTGGCTACACCTTC; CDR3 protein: CSARETTEGARGYTF
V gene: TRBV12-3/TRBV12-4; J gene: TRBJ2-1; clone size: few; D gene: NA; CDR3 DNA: TGTGCCAGCAGTATAGATCGAGGCGATGAGCAGTTCTTC; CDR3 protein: CASSIDRGDEQFF
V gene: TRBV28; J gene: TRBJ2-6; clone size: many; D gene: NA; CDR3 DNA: TGTGCCAGCAGTTATGTGGGCTCTGGGGCCAACGTCCTGACTTTC; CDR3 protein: CASSYVGSGANVLTF
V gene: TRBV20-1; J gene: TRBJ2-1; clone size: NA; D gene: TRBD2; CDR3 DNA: TGCAGTGCTAGAGATTATCCTAGCGGGGACTACAATGAGCAGTTCTTC; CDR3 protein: CSARDYPSGDYNEQFF
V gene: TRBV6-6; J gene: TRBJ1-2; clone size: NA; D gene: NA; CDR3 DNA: TGTGCCAGCAGTTACTCGAGTTCTGGAACATGCTATGGCTACACCTTC; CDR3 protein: CASSYSSSGTCYGYTF
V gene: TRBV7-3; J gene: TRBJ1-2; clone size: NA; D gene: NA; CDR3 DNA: TGTGCCAGCAGCCCTGTCCCCTGGGACAACTATGGCTACACCTTC; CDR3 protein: CASSPVPWDNYGYTF
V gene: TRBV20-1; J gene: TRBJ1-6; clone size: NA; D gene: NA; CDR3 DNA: TGCAGTGCTAGAGATTACAGGAGCTCCTATAATTCACCCCTCCACTTT; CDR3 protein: CSARDYRSSYNSPLHF
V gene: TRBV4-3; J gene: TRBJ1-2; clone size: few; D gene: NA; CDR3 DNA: TGCGCCAGCAGCCAAGCCGGCAGGGACTATGGCTACACCTTC; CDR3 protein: CASSQAGRDYGYTF
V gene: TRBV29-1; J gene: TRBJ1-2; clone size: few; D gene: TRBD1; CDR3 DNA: TGCAGCGTTGTGGAACAGGGGAACTATGGCTACACCTTC; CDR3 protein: CSVVEQGNYGYTF
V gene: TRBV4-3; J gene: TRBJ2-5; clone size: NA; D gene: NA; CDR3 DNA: TGCGCCAGCAGCCAAGATATGGCGTCGAGCCAAGAGACCCAGTACTTC; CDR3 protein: CASSQDMASSQETQYF
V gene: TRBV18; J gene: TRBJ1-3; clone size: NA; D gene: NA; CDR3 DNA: TGTGCCAGCTCACCAACAGTGGCGACTGGAAACACCATATATTTT; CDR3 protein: CASSPTVATGNTIYF
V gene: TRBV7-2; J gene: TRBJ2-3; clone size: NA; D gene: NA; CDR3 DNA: TGTGCCAGCAGCGAAGTCCGGGGGAGCACAGATACGCAGTATTTT; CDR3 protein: CASSEVRGSTDTQYF
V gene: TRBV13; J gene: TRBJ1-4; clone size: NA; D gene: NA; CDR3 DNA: TGTGCCAGCAGCTTAGGACAGCCGATTGCAACTAATGAAAAACTGTTTTTT; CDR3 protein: CASSLGQPIATNEKLFF
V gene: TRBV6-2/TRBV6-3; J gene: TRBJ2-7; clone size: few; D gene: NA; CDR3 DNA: TGTGCCAGCAGTTTCTCCTACTCTGAACCGTCCTACGAGCAGTACTTC; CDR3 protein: CASSFSYSEPSYEQYF
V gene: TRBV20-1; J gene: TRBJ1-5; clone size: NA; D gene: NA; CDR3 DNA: TGCAGTGCTCGTACAGGGAGGGGTCAGCCCCAGCATTTT; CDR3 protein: CSARTGRGQPQHF
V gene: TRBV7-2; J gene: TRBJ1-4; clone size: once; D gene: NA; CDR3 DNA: TGTGCCAGTAGCGCCGCTGCAACTAATGAAAAACTGTTTTTT; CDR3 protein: CASSAAATNEKLFF
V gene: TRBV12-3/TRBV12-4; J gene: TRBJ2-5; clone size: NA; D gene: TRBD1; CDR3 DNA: TGTGCCAGCAGGTCCGGGACAGGGGGAGAGACCCAGTACTTC; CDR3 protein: CASRSGTGGETQYF
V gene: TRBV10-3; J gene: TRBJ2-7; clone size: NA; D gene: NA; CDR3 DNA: TGTGCCATCAACAGAGGGGGGCAGGGGCCAAACTACGAGCAGTACTTC; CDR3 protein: CAINRGGQGPNYEQYF
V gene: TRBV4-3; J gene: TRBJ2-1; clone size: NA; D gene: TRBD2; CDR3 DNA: TGCGCCAGCAGCCAAGATCGCGGGGGGGCCTACAATGAGCAGTTCTTC; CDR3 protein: CASSQDRGGAYNEQFF
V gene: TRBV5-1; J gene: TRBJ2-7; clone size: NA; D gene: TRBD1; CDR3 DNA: TGCGCCAGCAGCCTGCCAGGGGGCTCCGAGCAGTACTTC; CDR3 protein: CASSLPGGSEQYF
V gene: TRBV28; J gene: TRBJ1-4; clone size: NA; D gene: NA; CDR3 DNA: TGTGCCAGCAGTTTCCCCCCTTCTGCAACTAATGAAAAACTGTTTTTT; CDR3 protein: CASSFPPSATNEKLFF
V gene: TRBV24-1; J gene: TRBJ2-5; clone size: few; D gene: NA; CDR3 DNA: TGTGCCACCAGTGAGATAGGGAACCAAGAGACCCAGTACTTC; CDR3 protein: CATSEIGNQETQYF
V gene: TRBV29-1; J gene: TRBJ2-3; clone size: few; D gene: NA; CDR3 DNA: TGCAGCGTTGCCCCCCCAATAGGGAGCACAGATACGCAGTATTTT; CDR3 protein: CSVAPPIGSTDTQYF
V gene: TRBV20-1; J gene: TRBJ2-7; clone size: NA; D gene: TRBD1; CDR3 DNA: TGCAGTGCTAGTAGTAGGGACAGGGTAGGGGACGAGCAGTACTTC; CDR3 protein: CSASSRDRVGDEQYF
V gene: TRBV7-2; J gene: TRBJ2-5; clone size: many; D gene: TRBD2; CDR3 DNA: TGTGCCAGCAGTTTTCCGGGGGGGACCCAGTACTTC; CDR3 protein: CASSFPGGTQYF
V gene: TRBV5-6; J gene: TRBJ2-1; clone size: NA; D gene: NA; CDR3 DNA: TGTGCCAGCAGCCCACGACCCCACAATGAGCAGTTCTTC; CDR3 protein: CASSPRPHNEQFF
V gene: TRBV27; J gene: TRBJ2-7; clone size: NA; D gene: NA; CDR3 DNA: TGTGCCAGCAGTTGGGGGGGGGCGTTGGGCGAGCAGTACTTC; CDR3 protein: CASSWGGALGEQYF
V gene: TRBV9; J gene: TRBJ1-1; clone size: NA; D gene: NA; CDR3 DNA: TGTGCCAGCAGCGTAGCTGGCAGTGAAGCTTTCTTT; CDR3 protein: CASSVAGSEAFF
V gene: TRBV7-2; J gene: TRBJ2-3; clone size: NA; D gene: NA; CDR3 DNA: TGTGCCAGCAGCTTTCAAATACTCACAGATACGCAGTATTTT; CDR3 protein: CASSFQILTDTQYF
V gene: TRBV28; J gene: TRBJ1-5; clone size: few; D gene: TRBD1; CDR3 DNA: TGTGCCAGCAGGGAACAGGGGGACCATCAGCCCCAGCATTTT; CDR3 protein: CASREQGDHQPQHF
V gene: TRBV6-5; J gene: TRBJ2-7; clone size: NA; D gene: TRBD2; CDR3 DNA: TGTGCCAGCAGTTACTCTGGCGGGGGTCCCTACGAGCAGTACTTC; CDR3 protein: CASSYSGGGPYEQYF
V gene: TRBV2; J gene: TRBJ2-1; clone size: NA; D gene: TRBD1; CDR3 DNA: TGTGCCAGCAGGGGCAGGGGGTTATACAATGAGCAGTTCTTC; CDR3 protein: CASRGRGLYNEQFF